These 9 T cell receptor beta chains share one sample of origin, sequenced in a study of post-analysis software for immune sequencing data. Their antigens remain unidentified. cDNA libraries for TCR beta contained unique molecular identifiers. TCRdb re-analysed the PCR reads in MiXCR, keeping a single row per CDR3 protein. The table shows fewer than 700,000 distinct CDR3 sequences, with about 40% occurring only once. Broader study findings: Patients carried roughly 5 TRBV segments more frequently than controls did, and TRBV5-6, TRBV5-1 and TRBV20-1 were among them.

The source material was blood. All receptors come from a girl between 5 and 17 years old with multiple sclerosis.

The chain combines TRBV3-1 with TRBJ2-7; no clear D gene. The germline V and J ends were trimmed by 1 base and 5 bases, with 15 bases remaining between them. The CDR3 consists of 15 residues. CDR1 is LGHDT, CDR2 YNNKEL, per germline (reference sequence). CDR3 in amino acids: CASSQAFTGPDEQYF. In DNA, the CDR3 is TGTGCCAGCAGCCAAGCCTTTACGGGTCCTGACGAGCAGTACTTC.

This clonotype was picked up a small number of times. V gene TRBV12-3 or TRBV12-4 combines with J gene TRBJ2-1; the match to TRBD2 covers 10 bases. The CDR3 has 16 residues. The V gene end was trimmed by 6 bases and the J gene end by 1 base; junction bases not matched to a gene: 6. The CDR3 DNA sequence: TGTGCCAGCAGCCCGCTAGCGGGAGCGTCCTACAATGAGCAGTTCTTC. Protein product: CASSPLAGASYNEQFF.

This clonotype was observed a handful of times. The chain employs TRBV4-1 and TRBJ2-3; TRBD2 agrees at 7 bases. J gave up 1 base and V 1 base, and 11 bases lay outside the gene matches. The CDR3 consists of 18 residues. Germline CDR1 reads MGHRA; CDR2 reads YSYEKL. The CDR3: CASSQVGGASLGTDTQYF. The CDR3 region has the DNA TGCGCCAGCAGCCAAGTGGGAGGGGCAAGCTTGGGCACAGATACGCAGTATTTT.

This clonotype was seen a handful of times. In nucleotides, the CDR3 is TGTGCCAGCAGCCGGCACTTGGGTGCGGGGGGGTACAATGAGCAGTTCTTC. This gives the protein CASSRHLGAGGYNEQFF. The chain uses TRBV4-2 and TRBJ2-1, with TRBD2 matching 9 bases. The germline V gene has CDR1 LGHNA and CDR2 YNFKEQ. After removal of 4 bases from V and 4 bases from J, the junction contained 11 bases not matched to a gene. This CDR3 region has 17 residues.

V and J are TRBV27 and TRBJ2-7, with 10 positions matching TRBD1. V lost 3 bases, J lost 3 bases, and 8 bases stayed unmatched. Germline CDR1 reads MNHEY; CDR2 reads SMNVEV (reference sequence). The CDR3 consists of 16 residues. The CDR3 DNA reads as TGTGCCAGCAGTTTGGGGGTGACAGGGGGCTTCTACGAGCAGTACTTC. It is translated as CASSLGVTGGFYEQYF.

The genes are TRBV29-1 and TRBJ1-2; TRBD1 might be the D (5 bases). The CDR3 totals 13 residues. Between the trimmed V and J ends, which lost 4 bases and 5 bases, there was a span of 14 bases. CDR1 and CDR2 (germline): SQVTM, ANQGSEA. CDR3: CSVAGRRGYGYTF. The DNA of the CDR3 is TGCAGCGTTGCAGGGAGACGTGGATATGGCTACACCTTC.

CDR3 bases: TGCAGTGCGGGACAGCTCTTGAACACTGAAGCTTTCTTT. Translating gives CSAGQLLNTEAFF. The chain recombines TRBV20-1 with TRBJ1-1; 7 bases agree with TRBD1. Trimming took 6 bases from V and 0 from J; bases not matched to a gene: 4. Germline CDR1 is DFQATT and CDR2 is SNEGSKA (reference sequence). There are 13 residues in the CDR3.

The rearrangement joins TRBV20-1 to TRBJ2-5; D uncertain. The CDR3 has 13 residues. Trimming removed 0 bases at V and 4 bases at J, with 9 bases between. Germline V gene lookup returns CDR1 DFQATT and CDR2 SNEGSKA (reference sequence). The CDR3 DNA follows: TGCAGTGCTAGAGATCTCGTGGCAGAGACCCAGTACTTC. It is translated as CSARDLVAETQYF.

This clonotype has more than one count but fewer than ten. This chain connects TRBV12-3 or TRBV12-4 to TRBJ2-5, with 8 bases that match TRBD1. The CDR3 is made up of 13 amino acids. The J segment lost 4 bases and the V segment lost 8 bases, leaving 6 bases of the junction unmatched. This CDR3 is CASAIGQGETQYF. As DNA, the CDR3 is TGTGCCAGCGCGATAGGACAGGGAGAGACCCAGTACTTC.